This TCR beta chain was sequenced for a study of cytomegalovirus exposure and HLA in healthy donors. The overall study: Clustering assigned 70% to 85% of the approximately 400 genotyped donors to the Caucasian-associated ancestry cluster. The study's findings and limits: According to the study, around 150 TCR beta chains were cytomegalovirus-associated. Three of the chains that were CMV-associated were confirmed in vitro to be specific for CMV antigens. An analysis that came later showed most CMV-associated TCR beta chains appearing HLA-restricted.

The CDR3 sequence is 14 residues long. The germline V gene encodes CDR1 SGHNT and CDR2 YYREEE (reference sequence). Of note for this clone: The antigen remains undetermined. The junction and the germline gene differ at one end; a read error may be behind it. The sample holds other DNA sequences that translate to the same CDR3.

PCR was performed using 60 Vbeta and 13 Jbeta primers. TCRdb's table, derived via immunoSEQ multiplex PCR, lists solely in-frame clones and lacks some. Of fewer than 200,000 clones in the sample, around 80% are singletons; the top ten hold roughly 4.2%. The chain links TRBV5-4 to TRBJ2-7, with TRBD1 matching over 7 bases. What was sequenced was PBMCs. This TCR was recovered from a middle-aged man in good health and CMV-seronegative. CDR3 region: CASSLGQGQYEQYF. The CDR3 nucleotides are TGTGCCAGCAGCTTGGGACAGGGCCAATACGAGCAATACTTC.